This is a list of T cell receptor beta chains from one sample in a study of cytomegalovirus exposure and HLA in healthy donors. Here immunoSEQ multiplex PCR was the method, and the copy in TCRdb shows in-frame clones only, minus some. Found here are over 120,000 clones, over 70% of them singletons; the top ten hold around 7%. Material for sequencing was PBMCs. These receptors came from a man between 25 and 39 years old in good health and CMV-seronegative. Both conserved end residues are part of each CDR3. D genes are given only for firm matches. Some rows have no size entry. The others give once, few or many, or a class for an expanded clone.

v_gene	d_gene	j_gene	abundance	CDR3aa	CDR3nt
TRBV19	-	TRBJ1-5	-	CASSISRDNQPQHF	TGTGCCAGTAGTATATCCAGGGACAATCAGCCCCAGCATTTT
TRBV28	-	TRBJ1-2	-	CASSVRTANYGYTF	TGTGCCAGCAGTGTCAGGACAGCTAACTATGGCTACACCTTC
TRBV7-8	-	TRBJ1-1	-	CASSVGIQGTEAFF	TGTGCCAGCAGCGTAGGAATCCAGGGCACTGAAGCTTTCTTT
TRBV15	-	TRBJ2-5	-	CATSGAGTQYF	TGTGCCACCAGCGGCGCAGGGACCCAGTACTTC
TRBV19	-	TRBJ2-2	few	CASSMQGIWNTGELFF	TGTGCCAGTAGTATGCAGGGCATCTGGAACACCGGGGAGCTGTTTTTT
TRBV18	-	TRBJ2-4	-	CASSPRSDSQYF	TGTGCCAGCTCACCGAGGTCAGACAGTCAGTACTTC
TRBV5-1	TRBD2	TRBJ2-1	-	CASSWGLETEQFF	TGCGCCAGCAGCTGGGGACTAGAGACTGAGCAGTTCTTC
TRBV28	TRBD2	TRBJ2-1	-	CASTGGRETNEQFF	TGTGCCAGCACCGGTGGGCGGGAGACAAATGAGCAGTTCTTC
TRBV28	TRBD1	TRBJ1-2	-	CASSFPPVGQGGYTF	TGTGCCAGCAGTTTCCCTCCCGTGGGACAGGGTGGCTACACCTTC
TRBV29-1	-	TRBJ1-2	-	CSGRNRGNYGYTF	TGCAGCGGCCGAAACCGGGGAAACTATGGCTACACCTTC
TRBV19	-	TRBJ2-7	few	CASSMIEGAVHEQYF	TGTGCCAGTAGTATGATTGAGGGAGCGGTCCACGAGCAGTACTTC
TRBV18	TRBD1	TRBJ2-1	few	CASSPIGQGRNEQFF	TGTGCCAGCTCACCAATTGGACAGGGGAGGAATGAGCAGTTCTTC
TRBV9	TRBD2	TRBJ2-2	-	CASSDRSGRGTGELFF	TGTGCCAGCAGCGACCGTAGCGGGAGGGGGACCGGGGAGCTGTTTTTT
TRBV6-5	-	TRBJ2-6	-	CASARMSGANGLTF	TGTGCCAGCGCTCGTATGTCTGGGGCCAACGGCCTGACTTTC
TRBV7-8	-	TRBJ2-3	-	CASTPEGASLADTQYF	TGTGCCAGCACCCCGGAGGGCGCTAGCTTGGCGGATACGCAGTATTTT
TRBV6-1	TRBD2	TRBJ2-1	few	CASSDQPSGIYNEQFF	TGTGCCAGCAGTGATCAGCCTAGCGGGATATACAATGAGCAGTTCTTC
TRBV28	-	TRBJ1-2	-	CASTSPGGNYGYTF	TGTGCCAGCACCTCCCCCGGGGGGAACTATGGCTACACCTTC
TRBV7-3	-	TRBJ2-2	-	CASSFEGDTGELFF	TGTGCCAGCAGCTTTGAGGGGGACACCGGGGAGCTGTTTTTT
TRBV5-1	TRBD1	TRBJ2-6	-	CASKQGVQSSGANGLTF	TGCGCCAGTAAACAGGGGGTCCAAAGCTCTGGGGCCAACGGCCTGACTTTC
TRBV28	TRBD2	TRBJ2-3	-	CASRSGLARATDTQYF	TGTGCCAGCAGGTCCGGACTAGCGAGGGCCACAGATACGCAGTATTTT
TRBV18	-	TRBJ1-2	once	CASSPRTDLNYGYTF	TGTGCCAGCTCACCACGGACAGACCTTAACTATGGCTACACCTTC
TRBV5-1	-	TRBJ1-1	-	CASSLSVNTEAFF	TGCGCCAGCAGCTTGTCCGTTAACACTGAAGCTTTCTTT
TRBV7-8	TRBD2	TRBJ2-1	-	CASRGLAGLYNEQFF	TGTGCCAGCCGGGGGCTAGCGGGGTTATACAATGAGCAGTTCTTC
TRBV28	-	TRBJ2-7	-	CASSTGRYEQYF	TGTGCCAGCTCGACAGGTCGGTACGAGCAGTACTTC
TRBV11-2	-	TRBJ2-5	-	CASSTYAGVGLETQYF	TGTGCCAGCAGTACCTACGCAGGGGTTGGCTTAGAGACCCAGTACTTC
TRBV19	-	TRBJ2-6	-	CASSIFRGTGANGLTF	TGTGCCAGTAGTATCTTTCGGGGGACTGGGGCCAACGGCCTGACTTTC
TRBV28	-	TRBJ2-7	few	CASSFDTLLDEQYF	TGTGCCAGCAGTTTCGACACCCTCTTGGACGAGCAGTACTTC
TRBV27	-	TRBJ2-3	once	CASSLTAHTDTQYF	TGTGCCAGCAGTTTAACCGCACACACAGATACGCAGTATTTT
TRBV7-2	-	TRBJ1-3	few	CASSLARDTIYF	TGTGCCAGCAGCTTAGCGAGGGACACCATATATTTT